This T cell receptor beta chain was identified during a study of cytotoxic CD8 clonotypes in ibrutinib-treated CLL. Study-wide context: Mean values per sample were 250,000 to 300,000 productive templates and about 94,000 productive rearrangements.

Depths of 1 in 200,000 to 1 in 1 million T cells were the sequencing target. The table came from immunoSEQ multiplex PCR; TCRdb's copy has only in-frame clones and leaves some out. Of 15,000 to 20,000 clones listed, 68% were seen once; the top ten hold 15% to 20%. The study, taken as a whole, reports: Baseline clonality, above age-matched healthy donor levels, tracked circulating CD8+ T-cell counts. Clonality showed a rise at ibrutinib response that reversed toward baseline at progression.

This CDR3 is built from 14 residues. Germline lookup yields CDR1 LNHDA and CDR2 SQIVND (reference sequence). Trimming took off 5 bases at V and 2 bases at J, with 10 bases between the two ends. This clone was seen only once. Its antigen is as yet unknown. The rearrangement joins TRBV19 to TRBJ2-1; D is unclear. This clonotype was sampled from a human donor with chronic lymphocytic leukemia. The specimen was PBMCs, collected before ibrutinib treatment. CDR3 bases: TGTGCCAGTAGTCCGCAGGCCACCTACAATGAGCAGTTCTTC. This translates into CASSPQATYNEQFF.